This T cell receptor beta chain was sequenced in a study of cytotoxic CD8 clonotypes in ibrutinib-treated CLL. Regarding the study as a whole: Before falling back toward baseline at progression, clonality had risen at the time of ibrutinib response. Clonality (at baseline) was higher than in age-matched healthy donors and tracked circulating CD8+ T-cell counts.

As to this clone: Antigen unknown.

Trimming removed 4 bases from V and 4 bases from J, with 18 bases in between. This CDR3 is 15 amino acids long. The germline gives CDR1 SGHRS, CDR2 YFSETQ. Using immunoSEQ multiplex PCR, the repertoire was profiled, and TCRdb retains in-frame clones only, with some absent. The sample includes around 310,000 clones, more than 65% seen only once; the top ten take about 6.3%. V is TRBV5-1 and J is TRBJ2-7, with D possibly being TRBD2 (5 bases). The specimen comprised PBMCs, sampled before ibrutinib treatment. This receptor was identified in a human donor with chronic lymphocytic leukemia. The CDR3 region has the DNA TGCGCCAGCAGCCTTGTTCGCGGAGAGGGTTACGAGCAGTACTTC. Translation gives CASSLVRGEGYEQYF.